The rows below give T cell receptor beta chains drawn from one sample of a study of beta chain features in type 1 diabetes. Some clones are missing from TCRdb's copy, which holds only in-frame ones; the method was immunoSEQ multiplex PCR. The profile shows just under 150,000 clones, about 13% of them singletons. Sequenced sample: central memory CD4+ T cells from blood. These receptors all come from a man aged 18 to 30 with type 1 diabetes. Both conserved end residues are part of each CDR3. A D gene is named only where the DNA matches it firmly. Size tells how often a clone was seen (once, few, many) or the class of an expanded clone, and some rows leave it out.

>TRBV14|TRBJ2-1|16|TRBD2|few
CASSQDGTRGFNEQFF
TGTGCCAGCAGCCAAGATGGGACTAGGGGTTTTAATGAGCAGTTCTTC
>TRBV6-5|TRBJ1-4|15|TRBD1|few
CASRLNRGLNEKLFF
TGTGCCAGCAGATTAAACAGGGGCCTTAATGAAAAACTGTTTTTT
>TRBV7-2|TRBJ2-7|12|NA|few
CASSSNPPEQYF
TGTGCCAGCAGCTCTAACCCTCCCGAGCAGTACTTC
>TRBV20-1|TRBJ1-1|11|NA|few
CSGEENTEAFF
TGCAGTGGGGAGGAAAACACTGAAGCTTTCTTT
>TRBV9|TRBJ1-1|14|TRBD1|NA
CASSRGQGNTEAFF
TGTGCCAGCTCGAGGGGGCAGGGGAACACTGAAGCTTTCTTT
>TRBV5-4|TRBJ1-2|15|NA|NA
CASSSPTSGNYGYTF
TGTGCCAGCAGCTCGCCGACGTCGGGTAACTATGGCTACACCTTC
>TRBV14|TRBJ1-1|15|NA|many
CASSQALGLNTEAFF
TGTGCCAGCAGCCAAGCTCTGGGATTGAACACTGAAGCTTTCTTT
>TRBV7-6|TRBJ2-5|16|TRBD1|NA
CASSSRGQGGAETQYF
TGTGCCAGCAGCTCACGGGGACAGGGGGGAGCAGAGACCCAGTACTTC
>TRBV30|TRBJ1-5|13|NA|few
CAWSAFENQPQHF
TGTGCCTGGAGTGCCTTCGAGAATCAGCCCCAGCATTTT
>TRBV30|TRBJ1-6|12|NA|NA
CAWSNPNSPLHF
TGTGCCTGGAGTAACCCTAATTCACCCCTCCACTTT